Listed here is a single T cell receptor (beta chain). The clone's antigen remains unknown. No base-level quality is on record; no much larger clone is a single base apart. TCR CDR3 regions were amplified from genomic DNA by multiplex PCR using the deep immunoSEQ assay. For each cell subset, the extracted genomic DNA was distributed evenly across all wells of several immunoSEQ 96-well plates, and each plate served as one replicate. For sorted subsets, each replicate PCR was loaded with roughly 190 ng genomic DNA, equivalent to 25,000 to 35,000 T cell genomes. The purified libraries were quantified using a Qubit 3.0 fluorometer, sized with a Bioanalyzer 2100, and then quantified again using the KAPA Library Quantification kit. Every immunoSEQ 96-well plate was sequenced on a separate single-read 150-cycle Illumina NextSeq 550 flow cell. Turning to the authors' computational methods: Because the immunoSEQ output held only junctional sequences and lacked quality scores, the filtering could not match the filtering applied to full-length reads. Sequences were annotated with PyIR, a Python wrapper for IgBLAST v1.9, and V/J genes and CDR3 were assigned using IMGT germline references. Any read was removed if the V/J assignment was weak (E-value above 1e-6), the CDR3 was missing, or the read contained stop codons, out-of-frame junctions, or ambiguous translated residues. V3J clonotypes were defined as sequences sharing the same inferred V gene, J gene, and CDR3 amino acid sequence. To compute the percentage overlap between repertoires, the number of shared unique clonotypes was divided by the size of the smaller repertoire. Three approaches were used to assess repertoire richness: RTK rarefaction, the Chao1 estimator, and Recon v2.1 estimates of unobserved clonotypes. Generation probabilities were computed with OLGA for all TCRbeta clonotypes obtained by the gDNA method from four donors. TCRdb limited this immuneACCESS table to in-frame rearrangements with V and J called. A share of clones is missing; checked studies link under half to unresolved V genes, and the rest is unexplained. D and trimming come from the DNA, and the V and J calls and clone size come from that table. The sample records approximately 350,000 clones, around two thirds of which are singletons. In total, the top ten clones hold under 13% of the sample.

The sample belongs to a study of shared clonotypes between healthy human individuals (TCRdb year 2020). For the wider study: A few men and two women, aged 18 to 49 years, made up the cohort. Blood TCR repertoires of several healthy adults were deeply sequenced to estimate repertoire size and the extent of clonotype sharing between individuals. Libraries were prepared and TCR repertoires were sequenced by different laboratories using diverse techniques, in order to increase sequencing depth and limit assay-specific biases. Per donor, three plates each were used for CD4 naive and CD4 memory, two for CD8 naive, and one for CD8 memory. Leukapheresis yielded between about 0.8 and 9.5 billion PBMCs per donor. What the authors observed across the whole study: Incomplete sequencing was indicated by rarefaction of sorted-subset datasets, despite the large sequencing depth. Pairwise subsampling led to the expectation that sequencing depth would affect the degree of clonotype sharing among donors. Estimated clonotype richness was generally larger for naive than for memory subsets. Across four donors, about 5.2% of naive CD4, approximately 3.6% of naive CD8, 2.3% of memory CD4, and roughly 0.4% of memory CD8 clonotypes were shared. Compared with non-shared clonotypes, clonotypes shared by all four sorted-subset donors had higher generation probabilities. Because the study included only a small number of donors, the genetic and exposure-history diversity represented was limited. Sampling was restricted to blood, and TCR repertoires in tissues likely differ from the TCR repertoires found in blood.

The donors were healthy, HIV-negative adults with no recently reported acute infections or vaccinations. Every donor was a Caucasian adult residing in Nashville, Tennessee, USA. CD4+ T cells were enriched by magnetic negative selection; naive cells were then positively selected on CD45RA, and the negative fraction formed the memory subset. Blood was collected by leukapheresis, and PBMCs were isolated by Ficoll-Histopaque density gradient centrifugation and then cryopreserved in liquid nitrogen vapor phase. Purity and quantity of every magnetically sorted T cell population were checked by analytical flow cytometry. From each sorted fraction, genomic DNA was isolated and quantified by UV absorbance on a Nanodrop 2000c. This clonotype originated in a young man in good health. Specimen: memory CD4+ T cells sorted from blood. The cell subset or site label, read with the paper, signifies: CD45RA-negative fraction.

In nucleotides, the sequence is TGTGCCAGCAGCTATGCGGCAGGGGGGACAGAGACCCAGTACTTC. It translates as CASSYAAGGTETQYF. The chain joins TRBV7-2 to TRBJ2-5; tentative D gene TRBD1, with 7 bases matching. Via the germline V gene, CDR1 is SGHTA and CDR2 FQGNSA. The CDR3 runs 15 residues from the cysteine to the phenylalanine. Just the 45-base CDR3 DNA is kept, in frame starting at base 1. V is shortened by 4 bases, J by 4 bases, and the region joining them spans 16 bases.